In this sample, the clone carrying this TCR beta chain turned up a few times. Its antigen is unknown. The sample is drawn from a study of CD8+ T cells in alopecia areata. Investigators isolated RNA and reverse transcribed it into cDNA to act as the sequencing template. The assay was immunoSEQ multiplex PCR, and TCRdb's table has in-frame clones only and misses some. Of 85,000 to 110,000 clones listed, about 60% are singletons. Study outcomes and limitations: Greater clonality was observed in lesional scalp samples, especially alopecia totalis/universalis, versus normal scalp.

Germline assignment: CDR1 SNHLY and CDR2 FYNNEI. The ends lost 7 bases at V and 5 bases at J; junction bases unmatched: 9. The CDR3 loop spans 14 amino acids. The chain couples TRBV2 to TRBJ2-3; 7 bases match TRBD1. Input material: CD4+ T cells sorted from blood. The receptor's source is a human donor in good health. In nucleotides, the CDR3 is TGTGCCAGCACCCTGGGACAGCAAATAGATACGCAGTATTTT. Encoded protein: CASTLGQQIDTQYF.